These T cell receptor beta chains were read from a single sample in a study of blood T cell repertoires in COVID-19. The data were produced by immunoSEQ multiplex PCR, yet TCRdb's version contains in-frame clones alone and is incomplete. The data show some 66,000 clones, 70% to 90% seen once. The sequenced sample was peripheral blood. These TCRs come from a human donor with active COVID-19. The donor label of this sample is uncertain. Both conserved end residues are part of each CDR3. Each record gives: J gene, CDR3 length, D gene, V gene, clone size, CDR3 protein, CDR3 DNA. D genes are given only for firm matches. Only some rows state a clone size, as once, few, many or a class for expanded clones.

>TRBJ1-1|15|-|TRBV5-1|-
CASGLDMSMNTEAFF
TGCGCCAGCGGTTTGGACATGTCGATGAACACTGAAGCTTTCTTT
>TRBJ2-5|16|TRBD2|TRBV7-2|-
CASSDPRTSGGGVQYF
TGTGCCAGCAGCGACCCCCGGACTAGCGGAGGGGGGGTCCAGTACTTC
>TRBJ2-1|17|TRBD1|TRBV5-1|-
CASSLPEQGAEGNEQFF
TGCGCCAGCAGCTTACCAGAACAGGGGGCAGAAGGAAATGAGCAGTTCTTC
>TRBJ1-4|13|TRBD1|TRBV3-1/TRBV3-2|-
CASSWTGYEKLFF
TGTGCCAGCAGCTGGACAGGGTATGAAAAACTGTTTTTT
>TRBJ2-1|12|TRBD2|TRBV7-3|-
CASSFTGGEQFF
TGTGCCAGCAGCTTCACGGGGGGTGAGCAGTTCTTC
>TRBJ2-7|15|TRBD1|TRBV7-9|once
CASTPMGQGAYEQYF
TGTGCCAGCACCCCGATGGGACAGGGGGCCTACGAGCAGTACTTC
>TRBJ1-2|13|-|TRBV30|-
CAWSVTRFYGYTF
TGTGCCTGGAGTGTAACGCGATTCTATGGCTACACCTTC
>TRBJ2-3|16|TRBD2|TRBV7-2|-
CASSSSWTSGSGTQYF
TGTGCCAGCAGCTCCTCTTGGACTAGCGGGAGCGGTACGCAGTATTTT
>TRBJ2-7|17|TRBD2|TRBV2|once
CASSVGSGRARGYEQYF
TGTGCCAGCAGTGTGGGTAGCGGGAGGGCCCGTGGCTACGAGCAGTACTTC
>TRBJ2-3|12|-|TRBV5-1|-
CASSPGADTQYF
TGCGCCAGCAGCCCCGGGGCAGATACGCAGTATTTT
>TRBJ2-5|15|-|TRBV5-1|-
CASSLGGRVEETQYF
TGCGCCAGCAGCTTGGGAGGCAGGGTAGAAGAGACCCAGTACTTC
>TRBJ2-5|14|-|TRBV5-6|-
CASSLGQAQETQYF
TGTGCCAGCAGCTTGGGACAAGCCCAAGAGACCCAGTACTTC
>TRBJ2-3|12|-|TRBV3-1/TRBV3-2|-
CASSQDRVTQYF
TGTGCCAGCAGCCAAGATAGAGTTACGCAGTATTTT
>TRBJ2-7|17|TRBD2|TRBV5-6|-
CASSLAGLAGDPYEQYF
TGTGCCAGCAGCTTGGCCGGGCTAGCGGGGGACCCCTACGAGCAGTACTTC
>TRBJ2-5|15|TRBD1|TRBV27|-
CASSLPGQGKETQYF
TGTGCCAGCAGTTTGCCGGGACAGGGAAAAGAGACCCAGTACTTC
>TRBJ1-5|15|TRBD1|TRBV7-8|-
CASSLGSQGGQPQHF
TGTGCCAGCAGCTTAGGTTCACAGGGGGGTCAGCCCCAGCATTTT
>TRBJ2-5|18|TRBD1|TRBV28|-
CASSLPNFGDRLGETQYF
TGTGCCAGCAGTTTACCCAATTTCGGGGACAGGTTAGGAGAGACCCAGTACTTC
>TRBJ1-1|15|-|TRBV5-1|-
CASKDRRRSDTEAFF
TGCGCCAGCAAGGACAGACGTAGGTCCGACACTGAAGCTTTCTTT
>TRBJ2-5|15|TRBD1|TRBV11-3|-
CASSPDRGGQETQYF
TGTGCCAGCAGCCCCGACAGGGGGGGTCAAGAGACCCAGTACTTC
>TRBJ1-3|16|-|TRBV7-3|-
CASSLNPPGSGNTIYF
TGTGCCAGCAGCTTAAACCCACCCGGCTCTGGAAACACCATATATTTT
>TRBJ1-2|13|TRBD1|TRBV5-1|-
CASTIRQGYGYTF
TGCGCCAGCACTATTAGACAGGGCTATGGCTACACCTTC
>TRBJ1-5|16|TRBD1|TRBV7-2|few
CASSSHGTGTNQPQHF
TGTGCCAGCAGCTCCCATGGGACAGGTACCAATCAGCCCCAGCATTTT
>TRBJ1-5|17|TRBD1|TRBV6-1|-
CASSEEGRGHSNQPQHF
TGTGCCAGCAGTGAAGAGGGCAGGGGGCATTCCAATCAGCCCCAGCATTTT
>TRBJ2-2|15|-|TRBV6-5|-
CASRTQVLNTGELFF
TGTGCCAGCAGAACACAAGTTTTGAACACCGGGGAGCTGTTTTTT
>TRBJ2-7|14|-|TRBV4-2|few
CASSQVGLSYEQYF
TGTGCCAGCAGCCAAGTGGGGCTCTCCTACGAGCAGTACTTC
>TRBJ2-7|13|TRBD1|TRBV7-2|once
CASSPYRGREQYF
TGTGCCAGCAGCCCTTACAGGGGACGCGAGCAGTACTTC
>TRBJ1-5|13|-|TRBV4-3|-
CASSQDRMQPQHF
TGCGCCAGCAGCCAAGACAGGATGCAGCCCCAGCATTTT
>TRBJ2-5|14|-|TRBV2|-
CASSRTEQRGTQYF
TGTGCCAGCAGTAGGACAGAGCAACGGGGGACCCAGTACTTC
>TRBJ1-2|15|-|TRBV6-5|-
CASSYSNRVNYGYTF
TGTGCCAGCAGTTACTCGAACAGGGTGAACTATGGCTACACCTTC
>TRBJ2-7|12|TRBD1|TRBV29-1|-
CSVAQGNYEQYF
TGCAGCGTTGCACAGGGGAACTACGAGCAGTACTTC
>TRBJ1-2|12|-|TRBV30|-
CACLRPGAGYTF
TGTGCCTGCCTTCGACCAGGGGCGGGCTACACCTTC
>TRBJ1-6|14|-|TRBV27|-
CASTFQAKNSPLHF
TGTGCCAGCACCTTTCAGGCCAAGAATTCACCCCTCCACTTT
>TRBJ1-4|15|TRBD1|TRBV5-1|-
CASSVGQATNEKLFF
TGCGCCAGCAGCGTCGGACAGGCAACTAATGAAAAACTGTTTTTT
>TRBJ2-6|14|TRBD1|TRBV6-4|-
CASSQGAGANVLTF
TGTGCCAGCTCTCAGGGGGCTGGGGCCAACGTCCTGACTTTC
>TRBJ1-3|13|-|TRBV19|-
CASSDNSRNTIYF
TGTGCCAGTAGTGACAACAGCCGAAACACCATATATTTT
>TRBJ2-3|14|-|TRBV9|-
CASSVEGQQDTQYF
TGTGCCAGCAGCGTAGAAGGACAGCAAGATACGCAGTATTTT
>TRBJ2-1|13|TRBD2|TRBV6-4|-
CASSDKASGTQFF
TGTGCCAGCAGTGACAAGGCTAGCGGGACCCAGTTCTTC
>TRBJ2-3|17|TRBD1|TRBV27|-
CASSSTGRQGFTDTQYF
TGTGCCAGCAGTTCAACAGGGAGACAGGGATTCACAGATACGCAGTATTTT
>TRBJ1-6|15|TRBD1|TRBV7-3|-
CASSLTSTGDSPLHF
TGTGCCAGCAGCTTAACGAGTACAGGGGATTCACCCCTCCACTTT
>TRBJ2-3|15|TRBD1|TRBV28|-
CASSPPGGGTDTQYF
TGTGCCAGCAGCCCCCCAGGGGGCGGGACAGATACGCAGTATTTT
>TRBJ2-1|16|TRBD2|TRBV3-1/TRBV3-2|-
CASSHQYGRARGEQFF
TGTGCCAGCAGCCACCAATACGGGAGGGCCCGGGGGGAGCAGTTCTTC
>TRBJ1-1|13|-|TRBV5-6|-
CASSFKLDTEAFF
TGTGCCAGCAGCTTTAAGCTCGACACTGAAGCTTTCTTT
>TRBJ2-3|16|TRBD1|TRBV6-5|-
CASSYGGQGARDTQYF
TGTGCCAGCAGTTACGGGGGACAGGGGGCCAGAGATACGCAGTATTTT
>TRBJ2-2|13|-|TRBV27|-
CASRGEYTGELFF
TGTGCCAGCAGGGGAGAGTACACCGGGGAGCTGTTTTTT
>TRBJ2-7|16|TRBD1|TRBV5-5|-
CASSLTLRDSNYEQYF
TGTGCCAGCAGCTTGACCCTCCGGGACAGCAACTACGAGCAGTACTTC
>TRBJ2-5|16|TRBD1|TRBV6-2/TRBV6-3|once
CASSFFPRDSQETQYF
TGTGCCAGCAGTTTCTTCCCCCGGGACAGCCAAGAGACCCAGTACTTC
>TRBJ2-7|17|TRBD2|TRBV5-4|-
CASSWPGIAGGPGEQYF
TGTGCCAGCAGCTGGCCGGGAATAGCGGGGGGCCCGGGCGAGCAGTACTTC
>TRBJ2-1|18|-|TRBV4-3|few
CASSQGLSAGSFPDEQFF
TGCGCCAGCAGCCAGGGTCTTTCCGCCGGGAGCTTTCCAGATGAGCAGTTCTTC